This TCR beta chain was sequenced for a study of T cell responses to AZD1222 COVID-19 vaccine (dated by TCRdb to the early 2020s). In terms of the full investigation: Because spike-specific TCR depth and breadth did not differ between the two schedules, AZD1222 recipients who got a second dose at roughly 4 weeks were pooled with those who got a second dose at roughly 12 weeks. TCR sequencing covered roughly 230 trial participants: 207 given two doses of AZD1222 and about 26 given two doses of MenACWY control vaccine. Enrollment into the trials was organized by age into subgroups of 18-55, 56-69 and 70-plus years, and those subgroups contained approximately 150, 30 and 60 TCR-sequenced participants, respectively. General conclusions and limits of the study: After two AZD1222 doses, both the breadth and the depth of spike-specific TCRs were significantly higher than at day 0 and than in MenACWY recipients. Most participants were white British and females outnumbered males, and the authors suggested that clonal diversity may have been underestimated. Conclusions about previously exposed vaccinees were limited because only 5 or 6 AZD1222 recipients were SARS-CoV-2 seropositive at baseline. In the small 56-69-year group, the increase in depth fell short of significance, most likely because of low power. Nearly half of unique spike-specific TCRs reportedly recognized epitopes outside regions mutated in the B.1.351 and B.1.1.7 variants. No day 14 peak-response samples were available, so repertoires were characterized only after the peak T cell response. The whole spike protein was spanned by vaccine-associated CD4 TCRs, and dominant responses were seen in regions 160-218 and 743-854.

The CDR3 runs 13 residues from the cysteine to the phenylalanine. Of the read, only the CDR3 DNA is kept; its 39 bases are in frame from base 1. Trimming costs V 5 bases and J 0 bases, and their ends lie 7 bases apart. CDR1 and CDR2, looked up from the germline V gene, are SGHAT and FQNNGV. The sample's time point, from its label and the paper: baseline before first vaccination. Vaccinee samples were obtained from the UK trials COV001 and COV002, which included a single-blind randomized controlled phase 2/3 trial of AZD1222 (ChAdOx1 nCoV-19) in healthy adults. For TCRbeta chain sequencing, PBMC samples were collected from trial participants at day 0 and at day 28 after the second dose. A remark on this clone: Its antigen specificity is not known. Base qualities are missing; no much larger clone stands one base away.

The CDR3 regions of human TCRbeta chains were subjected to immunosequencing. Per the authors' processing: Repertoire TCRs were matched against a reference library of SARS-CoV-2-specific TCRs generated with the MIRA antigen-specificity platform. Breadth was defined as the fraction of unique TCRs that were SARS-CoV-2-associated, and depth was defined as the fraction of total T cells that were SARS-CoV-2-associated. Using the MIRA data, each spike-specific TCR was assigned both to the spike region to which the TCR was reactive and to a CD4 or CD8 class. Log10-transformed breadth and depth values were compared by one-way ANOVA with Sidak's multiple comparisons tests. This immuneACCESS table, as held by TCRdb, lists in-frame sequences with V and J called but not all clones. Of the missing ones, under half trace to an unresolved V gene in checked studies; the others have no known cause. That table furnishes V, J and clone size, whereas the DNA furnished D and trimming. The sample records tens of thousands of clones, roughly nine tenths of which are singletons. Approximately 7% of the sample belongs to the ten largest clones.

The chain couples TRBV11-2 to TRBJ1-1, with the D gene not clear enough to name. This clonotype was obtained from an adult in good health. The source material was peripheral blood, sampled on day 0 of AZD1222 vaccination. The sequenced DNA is TGTGCCAGCAGCCCCGACATGAACACTGAAGCTTTCTTT. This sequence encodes CASSPDMNTEAFF.